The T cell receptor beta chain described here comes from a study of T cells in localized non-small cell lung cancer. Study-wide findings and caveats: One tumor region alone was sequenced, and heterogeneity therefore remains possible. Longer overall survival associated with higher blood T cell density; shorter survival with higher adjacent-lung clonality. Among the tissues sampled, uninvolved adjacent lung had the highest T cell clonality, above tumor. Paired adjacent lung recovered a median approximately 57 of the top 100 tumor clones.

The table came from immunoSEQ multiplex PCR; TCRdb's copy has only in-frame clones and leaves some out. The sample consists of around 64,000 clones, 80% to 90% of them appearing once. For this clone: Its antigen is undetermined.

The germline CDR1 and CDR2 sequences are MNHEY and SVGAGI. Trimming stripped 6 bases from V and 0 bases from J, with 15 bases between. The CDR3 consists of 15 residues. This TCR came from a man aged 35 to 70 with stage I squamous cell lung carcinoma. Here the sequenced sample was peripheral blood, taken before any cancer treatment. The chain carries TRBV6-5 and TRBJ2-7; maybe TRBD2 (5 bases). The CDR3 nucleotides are TGTGCCAGCAGGAGCCGTCGGGAACCCTCCTACGAGCAGTACTTC. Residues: CASRSRREPSYEQYF.